The sequence of this T cell receptor beta chain was determined in a study of T-cell memory formation after mild COVID-19. MiXCR, applied by TCRdb to the 5' RACE reads, yields one record per CDR3 protein. The data show hundreds of thousands of distinct CDR3 sequences, about a fifth seen once. This clonotype was seen more than once but under ten times. Its antigen is unidentified. Notes on the study in general: Confirmation was lacking for SARS-CoV-2 specificity of second-wave clones that peaked on day 37. Among contracting clones, CD4+ were mainly CM/EM and CD8+ enriched in EMRA.

Germline CDR1 is SGHNT and CDR2 is YYREEE (reference sequence). With 0 bases removed from V and 2 bases from J, the gap between germline ends came to 14 bases. The CDR3 spans 16 residues. Sequences were obtained from PBMCs or a T cell subset sorted from them (not recorded which). This sequence joins TRBV5-4 and TRBJ2-5; D may be TRBD1 or TRBD2 (5 bases each). The source of this sequence is an adult woman who had mild COVID-19 (a few samples of this study predate the infection). Cell type and time point are not known. The CDR3 bases are TGTGCCAGCAGCTTGGCCGGGCCGGGACGACAAGAGACCCAGTACTTC. This codes for CASSLAGPGRQETQYF.